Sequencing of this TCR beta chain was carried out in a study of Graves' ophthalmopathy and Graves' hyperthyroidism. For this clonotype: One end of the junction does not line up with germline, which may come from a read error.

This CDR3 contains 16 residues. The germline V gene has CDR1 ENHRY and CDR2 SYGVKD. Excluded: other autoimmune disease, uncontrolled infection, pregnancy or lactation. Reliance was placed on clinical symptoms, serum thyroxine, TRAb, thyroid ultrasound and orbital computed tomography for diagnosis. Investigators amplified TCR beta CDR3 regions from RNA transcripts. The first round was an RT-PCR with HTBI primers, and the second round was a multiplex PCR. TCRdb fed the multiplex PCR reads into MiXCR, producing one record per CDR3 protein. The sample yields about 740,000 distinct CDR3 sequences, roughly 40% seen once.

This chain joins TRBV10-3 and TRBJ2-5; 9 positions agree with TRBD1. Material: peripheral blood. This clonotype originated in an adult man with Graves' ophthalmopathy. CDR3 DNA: TGTGCCAGCAGTAATAGCATGGGACAGGGTCGCGCGGCCCAGTACTTC. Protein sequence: CASSNSMGQGRAAQYF.